This entry is about one TCR beta chain. The antigen is undetermined. The data stem from a study of identical twins. Notes on the study in general: Models predicted less out-of-frame TCR alpha sharing in monozygotic twins than was found.

Unique molecular identifiers were present on the cDNA, and a universal primer site came from template switching. MiXCR was run by TCRdb on the 5' RACE reads, yielding one entry per CDR3 protein. The table records some 590,000 distinct CDR3 sequences, around a tenth of them present only once. The length of the CDR3 is 14 residues. V dropped 5 bases and J dropped 7; count of bases not matched to a gene: 7. Germline CDR1 LGHDT, CDR2 YNNKEL (reference sequence). The sample was also reused in another study, on yellow fever vaccine responses in identical twins.

The chain joins TRBV3-1 to TRBJ1-1, with 10 nucleotides matching TRBD1. The sequenced sample was PBMCs. This TCR was recovered from a woman aged 18-30 years in good health. The CDR3 DNA reads TGTGCCAGCAGCTTGGGACAGGGGCTTGGTGAAGCTTTCTTT. It codes for CASSLGQGLGEAFF.